This TCR beta chain is drawn from a study of shared clonotypes between healthy human individuals. Study background: Contributing individuals were a couple of females and a few males aged 18 to 49. Study results and caveats: Between a handful of donors, naive CD4 clonotypes were shared at a level of about 5%. Sampling included only blood; tissue repertoires likely differ.

V lost 0 bases to trimming and J lost 0 bases, with 6 bases between them. The CDR3 consists of 15 residues. Germline-derived CDR1 and CDR2 are MNHNY and SVGAGI (reference sequence). Division of CD4+ cells produced a CD45RA+ naive subset and a CD45RA-negative memory subset. As to this clone: Its antigen is as yet unknown.

Method: immunoSEQ multiplex PCR; TCRdb's copy keeps in-frame clones and lacks some. The sample consists of approximately 1.4 million clones, 95% to 99% of them appearing once. Sequencing used naive CD4+ T cells sorted from blood. Subset defined: CD45RA+ positively selected. V is TRBV6-6 and J is TRBJ1-5; no definite D call. The receptor comes from a man aged 30 to 39 in good health. CDR3 region: CASSYSEYSNQPQHF. The DNA for the CDR3 is TGTGCCAGCAGTTACTCAGAGTATAGCAATCAGCCCCAGCATTTT.